Listed here is a single T cell receptor beta chain. Profiled with immunoSEQ multiplex PCR; TCRdb holds only in-frame clones, not every one. The sample has about 19,000 clones; about 85% are singletons. The data are from a study of T cells in localized non-small cell lung cancer. This CDR3 is built from 15 residues. In germline, CDR1 is WSHSY, CDR2 SAAADI. V lost 0 bases, J lost 5 bases, and 14 bases lay in between. The sequencing here drew on peripheral blood, taken before any cancer treatment. The TCR sequence derives from a female donor older than 55 with stage I lung adenocarcinoma. This chain links TRBV10-2 with TRBJ2-7; D may be TRBD1 (6 bases). The CDR3 is CASSESVQGGDEQYF. The CDR3 coding sequence is TGCGCCAGCAGTGAGTCCGTACAGGGCGGCGACGAGCAGTACTTC.